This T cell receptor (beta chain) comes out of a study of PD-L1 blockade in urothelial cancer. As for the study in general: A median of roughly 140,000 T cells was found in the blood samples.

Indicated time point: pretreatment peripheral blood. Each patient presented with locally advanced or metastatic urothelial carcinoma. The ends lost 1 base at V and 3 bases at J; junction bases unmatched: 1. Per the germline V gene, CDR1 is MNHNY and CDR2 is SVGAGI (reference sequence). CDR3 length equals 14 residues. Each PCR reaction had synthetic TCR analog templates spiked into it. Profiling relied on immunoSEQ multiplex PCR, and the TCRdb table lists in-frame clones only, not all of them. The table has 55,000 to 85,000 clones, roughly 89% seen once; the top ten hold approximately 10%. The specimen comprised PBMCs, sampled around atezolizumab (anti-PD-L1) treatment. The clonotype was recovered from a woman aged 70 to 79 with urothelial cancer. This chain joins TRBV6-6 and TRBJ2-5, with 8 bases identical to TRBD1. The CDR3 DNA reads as TGTGCCAGCAGTTACTTGGACAGGGAAGAGACCCAGTACTTC. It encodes CASSYLDREETQYF.